This entry lists 29 T cell receptor beta chains sequenced from one sample in a study of shared clonotypes between healthy human individuals. Profiling relied on immunoSEQ multiplex PCR, and the TCRdb table lists in-frame clones only, not all of them. The sample carries around 1.1 million clones, roughly 74% recorded once. Sequencing input: memory CD4+ T cells from PBMCs. Indicated subset: CD45RA-negative fraction. Receptors were obtained from a man aged 18 to 29 in good health. Some clones in this sample may be carry-over from other donors' samples.

This sequence joins TRBV7-2 and TRBJ1-1, with D unresolved. V lost 1 base and J 0 bases, leaving 6 bases between the germline ends. From germline, CDR1 is SGHTA and CDR2 FQGNSA. The CDR3 spans 14 residues. The CDR3 here is CASSLGTMNTEAFF. The DNA of the CDR3 is TGTGCCAGCAGCTTAGGCACGATGAACACTGAAGCTTTCTTT.

The rearrangement joins TRBV5-1 to TRBJ2-7; 8 positions match TRBD1. Germline trimming cut 6 bases from V and 0 bases from J; bases unmatched to any gene: 8. Germline V gives CDR1 SGHRS, CDR2 YFSETQ. The CDR3 has 15 amino acids. CDR3 sequence: CASKRGQGSSYEQYF. The CDR3, as DNA: TGCGCCAGCAAACGCGGACAGGGAAGCTCCTACGAGCAGTACTTC.

CDR3 amino acids: CAISESMAGSLFF. As DNA, the CDR3 is TGTGCCATCAGTGAGTCGATGGCCGGGTCACTGTTTTTT. The V call is TRBV10-3, the J call TRBJ1-4; no clear D gene. CDR1 and CDR2 (germline): ENHRY, SYGVKD. The CDR3 sequence is 13 residues long. V lost 0 bases to trimming and J lost 13 bases, with 12 bases between them.

The gene calls are TRBV7-2 and TRBJ2-1, with 8 nucleotides matching TRBD2. The junction had 7 bases not matched to a gene; V was cut back by 1 base and J by 8 bases. From germline, CDR1 is SGHTA and CDR2 FQGNSA. The CDR3 spans 15 residues. The CDR3 DNA is TGTGCCAGCAGCTTAGTTGCGGGAGGCGGGGATGAGCAGTTCTTC. Protein product: CASSLVAGGGDEQFF.

Concerning this clone: Other DNA sequences from this sample encode an identical CDR3 as well. The V gene is TRBV20-1, the J gene TRBJ1-4; D ambiguous. V was cut by 5 bases and J by 8 bases, with 9 bases left in between. CDR1 is DFQATT, CDR2 SNEGSKA, per germline (reference sequence). This CDR3 is built from 11 residues. The CDR3 loop is CSAPGREKLFF. CDR3 DNA: TGCAGTGCTCCCGGTCGGGAAAAACTGTTTTTT.

V gene TRBV5-5 combines with J gene TRBJ1-5; weak D call: TRBD1 (5 bases). The V gene lost 4 bases and the J gene lost 8 bases, with 13 bases spanning the gap. In germline, CDR1 is SGHKS, CDR2 YYEKEE (reference sequence). The CDR3 length is 13 residues. The CDR3 sequence is CASSQRDWEPQHF. CDR3 sequence (DNA): TGTGCCAGCAGCCAAAGGGACTGGGAGCCCCAGCATTTT.

With regard to this clone: The junction and the germline gene differ at one end; a read error may be behind it. J is TRBJ1-2 and V is TRBV30; no firm D call. Germline assignment: CDR1 GTSNPN and CDR2 SVGIG (reference sequence). This CDR3 contains 14 residues. This CDR3 reads CDWGVGPSFYGYTF. The DNA of the CDR3 is TGTGACTGGGGTGTCGGGCCTTCCTTCTATGGCTACACCTTC.

The chain is built from TRBV7-8 and TRBJ1-2; D uncertain. CDR1 SGHVS and CDR2 FQNEAQ come from the germline V gene. The CDR3 is 15 amino acids. The V and J ends lost 0 bases and 8 bases respectively, with 16 bases between them. CDR3 coding DNA: TGTGCCAGCAGCTTAGCGCTCGGAGGAGTCGAGGGCTACACCTTC. Protein product: CASSLALGGVEGYTF.

Here the CDR3 reads CASSVGKNIQYF. The CDR3 bases are TGTGCCAGCAGTGTAGGTAAAAACATTCAGTACTTC. This chain links TRBV5-8 with TRBJ2-4, with D hard to call. Between the trimmed V and J ends, which lost 5 bases and 4 bases, there was a span of 7 bases. Germline CDR1 is SGHTS and CDR2 is YDEGEE. This CDR3 has 12 residues.

The chain recombines TRBV20-1 with TRBJ1-1; D unresolved. Germline V lookup: CDR1 DFQATT, CDR2 SNEGSKA (reference sequence). Deletions cut 6 bases from V and 2 bases from J, with 7 bases between. This CDR3 has 11 amino acids. The DNA for the CDR3 is TGCAGTGCCGATTTAAACACTGAAGCTTTCTTT. It encodes CSADLNTEAFF.

V and J are TRBV5-1 and TRBJ2-3; a weak D match, TRBD2 (5 bases). V was shortened by 0 bases and J by 4 bases, with 12 bases between the two germline ends. The CDR3 is 15 amino acids. Per the germline V gene, CDR1 is SGHRS and CDR2 is YFSETQ. CDR3 protein: CASSLAETRADTQYF. The CDR3 DNA sequence: TGCGCCAGCAGCTTGGCCGAAACTAGGGCAGATACGCAGTATTTT.

As concerns this clone: A much larger clone lies one base from this, so it may be a read error. This chain joins TRBV7-3 and TRBJ2-5; TRBD1 is a possible D gene (6 bases). Germline CDR1 is SGHTA and CDR2 is FQGTGA. Trimming removed 1 base from V and 5 bases from J, with 17 bases in between. This CDR3 is 16 amino acids long. CDR3: CASSLSFNRDGETQYF. As DNA, the CDR3 is TGTGCCAGCAGCTTAAGTTTCAACAGGGACGGGGAGACCCAGTACTTC.

This clone occurred a few times. The chain employs TRBV29-1 and TRBJ1-4; 7 bases match TRBD1. Germline V CDR1 and CDR2: SQVTM, ANQGSEA. Germline trimming cut 0 bases from V and 12 bases from J; bases unmatched to any gene: 1. CDR3 length: 11 amino acids. As DNA, the CDR3 is TGCAGCGTTGAAGATACAGGGGAACTGTTTTTT. Translating it yields CSVEDTGELFF.

The chain couples TRBV18 to TRBJ2-5; TRBD1 might be the D (6 bases). Trimming pared 3 bases from V and 4 bases from J, leaving 15 bases between. This CDR3 has 15 amino acids. The germline gives CDR1 KGHSH, CDR2 LQKENI. CDR3 region: CASSPTQGRGETQYF. CDR3 in DNA: TGTGCCAGCTCACCGACACAGGGTAGGGGAGAGACCCAGTACTTC.

J is TRBJ2-7 and V is TRBV2; maybe TRBD2 (6 bases). The CDR3 has 13 residues. Trimming took off 4 bases at V and 6 bases at J, with 13 bases between the two ends. Germline V gene data show CDR1 as SNHLY and CDR2 as FYNNEI. CDR3 in amino acids: CASSVTQGGEQYF. In DNA form, the CDR3 reads TGTGCCAGCAGTGTGACCCAGGGAGGCGAGCAGTACTTC.

This chain joins TRBV12-5 and TRBJ2-5, with D possibly being TRBD2 (7 bases). The germline gives CDR1 LGHNT, CDR2 FRNRAP. Trimming shortened V by 3 bases and J by 1 base, and 9 bases separated the two germline ends. This CDR3 contains 14 residues. CDR3 loop: CASGFGGPQETQYF. The CDR3 DNA follows: TGTGCTAGTGGTTTCGGGGGGCCCCAAGAGACCCAGTACTTC.

The gene calls are TRBV5-1 and TRBJ1-2; the match to TRBD1 covers 10 bases. Germline CDR1 SGHRS, CDR2 YFSETQ. CDR3 length: 15 amino acids. V was pared by 4 bases and J by 4 bases, with 7 bases of the junction left unmatched. Written as DNA, the CDR3 is TGCGCCAGCAGCACGGGACAGGGGACGGGCTATGGCTACACCTTC. It codes for CASSTGQGTGYGYTF.

Remarks on this clone: A far larger clone is one base from this, pointing to a likely read error. V is TRBV11-1 and J is TRBJ2-7, with 14 bases aligning to TRBD2. This CDR3 has 15 residues. CDR1 and CDR2 from the germline V gene are SGHAT and FQDESV (reference sequence). This CDR3 is CASSSTGTSGSGRHF. The CDR3 region has the DNA TGTGCCAGCAGCTCAACCGGGACTAGCGGGAGCGGGAGACACTTC.

The genes are TRBV11-2 and TRBJ2-5; TRBD1 matches at 8 bases. This CDR3 region has 15 residues. The V and J ends lost 6 bases and 1 base, in that order; junction bases with no gene match: 7. CDR1 is SGHAT, CDR2 FQNNGV, per germline. CDR3 in amino acids: CASRTGTGVQETQYF. In nucleotides, the CDR3 is TGTGCCAGCAGGACAGGGACAGGAGTCCAAGAGACCCAGTACTTC.

The chain links TRBV7-2 to TRBJ1-2, with 8 bases aligning to TRBD1. The length of the CDR3 is 15 residues. J gave up 2 bases and V 4 bases, and 6 bases lay outside the gene matches. Germline CDR1 is SGHTA and CDR2 is FQGNSA. The DNA for the CDR3 is TGTGCCAGCAGCTCCCGACAGGGGCTGAACTATGGCTACACCTTC. Its protein product is CASSSRQGLNYGYTF.

This sequence joins TRBV30 and TRBJ1-4, with D possibly being TRBD1 (6 bases). Germline-derived CDR1 and CDR2 are GTSNPN and SVGIG (reference sequence). Trimming took 1 base from V and 4 from J, leaving 13 bases between them. The CDR3 consists of 15 residues. CDR3 loop: CAWSESRGVNEKLFF. In nucleotides, the CDR3 is TGTGCCTGGAGTGAGTCCAGGGGTGTTAATGAAAAACTGTTTTTT.

The chain uses TRBV11-2 and TRBJ2-1; 8 nucleotides agree with TRBD2. The junction had 12 bases not matched to a gene; V was cut back by 3 bases and J by 5 bases. The CDR3 sequence is 17 residues long. Germline V gene sequence: CDR1 SGHAT, CDR2 FQNNGV. The CDR3: CASSLGTSPLSHNEQFF. The CDR3 DNA reads TGTGCCAGCAGCTTGGGGACTAGTCCTTTAAGTCACAATGAGCAGTTCTTC. The variable domain in full, completed from reference TRBV11-2 and TRBJ2-1, reads EAGVAQSPRYKIIEKRQSVAFWCNPISGHATLYWYQQILGQGPKLLIQFQNNGVVDDSQLPKDRFSAERLKGVDSTLKIQPAKLEDSAVYLCASSLGTSPLSHNEQFFGPGTRLTVL.

The chain joins TRBV9 to TRBJ2-3, with TRBD2 as a possible D gene (6 bases). Trimming left V 0 bases short and J 1 base short, with 12 bases between. Germline CDR1 and CDR2: SGDLS and YYNGEE. CDR3 length equals 16 residues. In DNA form, the CDR3 reads TGTGCCAGCAGCGTAGCATTCGGCGGGGGCACAGATACGCAGTATTTT. Translating it yields CASSVAFGGGTDTQYF.

With respect to this clone: Possible read error: a much larger clone is one base away. This chain links TRBV18 with TRBJ2-7; either TRBD1 or TRBD2 may fit D (5 bases each). The CDR3 consists of 13 residues. In germline, CDR1 is KGHSH, CDR2 LQKENI. Between the trimmed V and J ends, which lost 8 bases and 6 bases, there was a span of 17 bases. The CDR3 sequence is CASPRGTAGEQYF. For the CDR3, the DNA is TGTGCCAGCCCACGAGGGACCGCGGGCGAGCAGTACTTC.

The rearrangement joins TRBV5-1 to TRBJ2-7; possible D gene TRBD1, 6 bases. Trimming took 4 bases from V and 6 from J, leaving 17 bases between them. This CDR3 is 14 amino acids long. The germline V gene has CDR1 SGHRS and CDR2 YFSETQ. The CDR3 spells CASSHSQGRSEQYF. CDR3 nucleotides: TGCGCCAGCAGCCACTCACAGGGAAGGAGCGAGCAGTACTTC.

This sequence joins TRBV5-6 and TRBJ2-6; 9 bases are shared with TRBD1. The CDR3 covers 16 residues. Trimming at V came to 4 bases and at J to 7 bases, leaving 9 bases not matched to a gene. Looked up from germline, CDR1 is SGHDT and CDR2 is YYEEEE. CDR3 nucleotides: TGTGCCAGCAGCAGGGGACAGGGATTTGCTGCCAACGTCCTGACTTTC. Protein product: CASSRGQGFAANVLTF. Using reference TRBV5-6 and TRBJ2-6 for the parts outside the CDR3, the full variable domain is DAGVTQSPTHLIKTRGQQVTLRCSPKSGHDTVSWYQQALGQGPQFIFQYYEEEERQRGNFPDRFSGHQFPNYSSELNVNALLLGDSALYLCASSRGQGFAANVLTFGAGSRLTVL.

The V call is TRBV11-3, the J call TRBJ2-5; D not resolved. Trimming took 4 bases from V and 5 from J, leaving 8 bases between them. The CDR3 consists of 12 residues. Germline V lookup: CDR1 SGHNT, CDR2 YENEEA. The CDR3 sequence: CASSSARETQYF. CDR3 sequence (DNA): TGTGCCAGCAGCTCCGCCCGGGAGACCCAGTACTTC.

The chain couples TRBV15 to TRBJ2-1, with 7 bases identical to TRBD2. The V and J ends lost 3 bases and 3 bases, in that order; junction bases with no gene match: 8. From germline, CDR1 is LNHNV and CDR2 YYDKDF (reference sequence). The CDR3 length is 16 residues. The CDR3 spells CATSRLRASGYNEQFF. DNA of the CDR3: TGTGCCACCAGCAGGCTCAGGGCTAGCGGCTACAATGAGCAGTTCTTC.

This rearrangement joins TRBV2 to TRBJ2-2; weak D call: TRBD1 (5 bases). This CDR3 spans 16 amino acids. V was clipped by 2 bases and J by 0 bases, with 10 bases between them. In germline, CDR1 is SNHLY, CDR2 FYNNEI. The CDR3: CASSEQGPTNTGELFF. The DNA for the CDR3 is TGTGCCAGCAGTGAACAGGGCCCCACGAACACCGGGGAGCTGTTTTTT.